The 14 T cell receptor beta chains in this list originate from one sample, sequenced in a study of response to subunit inactivated influenza vaccine. TCRdb reprocessed the RT-PCR reads via MiXCR and lists one record per CDR3 protein. The sample carries over 400,000 distinct CDR3 sequences, approximately 12% recorded once. Sequences were derived from PBMCs from blood, sampled 45 days after vaccination. These receptors were obtained from a man in his fifties or sixties who received an inactivated influenza vaccine.

This clonotype was seen more than once but under ten times. V usage is TRBV20-1 and J usage is TRBJ2-2, with a possible D match to TRBD1 (6 bases). Trimming took off 0 bases at V and 3 bases at J, with 17 bases between the two ends. This CDR3 is 17 amino acids long. In germline, CDR1 is DFQATT, CDR2 SNEGSKA (reference sequence). The CDR3 DNA is TGCAGTGCTAGAGATCGAGGAGTGACAGGTCACACCGGGGAGCTGTTTTTT. Protein product: CSARDRGVTGHTGELFF.

This clonotype showed up just a few times. The chain has TRBV6-4 and TRBJ1-6, with D possibly TRBD1 on 5 matching bases. Germline lookup yields CDR1 MRHNA and CDR2 SNTAGT. Trimming left V 6 bases short and J 10 bases short, with 19 bases between. The length of the CDR3 is 15 residues. This CDR3 reads CASSPEMGVGSPLHF. CDR3 nucleotides: TGTGCCAGCAGCCCGGAGATGGGGGTCGGCTCACCCCTCCACTTT.

The chain carries TRBV29-1 and TRBJ1-1, with 7 bases matching TRBD1. The V gene's germline CDR1 is SQVTM and CDR2 ANQGSEA. This CDR3 region has 13 residues. Trimming removed 4 bases from V and 5 bases from J; junction bases left unmatched: 7. DNA of the CDR3: TGCAGCGTTGCGACAGGGCCGGGAACTGAAGCTTTCTTT. This encodes CSVATGPGTEAFF.

This rearrangement joins TRBV10-2 to TRBJ2-1; the D is unclear. Germline V CDR1 and CDR2: WSHSY, SAAADI. This CDR3 region has 15 residues. Trimming shortened V by 4 bases and J by 4 bases, and 14 bases separated the two germline ends. CDR3 sequence reads: CASSVTTLFYNEQFF. CDR3 DNA: TGCGCCAGCAGTGTGACGACTCTATTTTACAATGAGCAGTTCTTC.

The sample holds many counts of this clonotype. This chain joins TRBV12-3 or TRBV12-4 and TRBJ1-1; D remains unclear. Trimming stripped 1 base from V and 0 bases from J, with 9 bases between. The CDR3 loop spans 15 amino acids. CDR3 in amino acids: CASSLERALNTEAFF. Here the CDR3 DNA reads TGTGCCAGCAGTTTAGAGAGGGCTTTGAACACTGAAGCTTTCTTT.

Turning to this clonotype: Mismatch with germline at one junction end may stem from a read error. As DNA, the CDR3 is TGCAGTGTCAAGAGGACAGGGACCTATGAGCAGTACTTC. Amino acids: CSVKRTGTYEQYF. The chain combines TRBV29-1 with TRBJ2-7, with 8 nucleotides matching TRBD1. This CDR3 spans 13 amino acids. CDR1 SQVTM and CDR2 ANQGSEA come from the germline V gene.

This clonotype was counted many times. The gene calls are TRBV7-9 and TRBJ1-2; tentative D call: TRBD1 (5 bases). The CDR3 consists of 13 residues. Trimming left V 5 bases short and J 2 bases short, with 9 bases between. From germline, CDR1 is SEHNR and CDR2 FQNEAQ (reference sequence). Here the CDR3 reads CASSPRDNYGYTF. In DNA form, the CDR3 reads TGTGCCAGCAGCCCACGGGACAACTATGGCTACACCTTC.

A few counts support this clonotype. The chain has TRBV5-6 and TRBJ2-5, with 8 bases that match TRBD1. Germline CDR1 SGHDT, CDR2 YYEEEE. This CDR3 has 15 residues. Trimming at V came to 4 bases and at J to 5 bases, leaving 10 bases not matched to a gene. The chain's CDR3 is CASSDSPGGEETQYF. CDR3 bases: TGTGCCAGCAGCGACTCTCCAGGGGGCGAGGAGACCCAGTACTTC.

This clonotype was picked up many times. The genes are TRBV5-1 and TRBJ2-1; 7 bases match TRBD1. Germline CDR1 and CDR2: SGHRS and YFSETQ. The CDR3 contains 14 residues. With V trimmed by 4 bases and J by 4 bases, 5 bases remained unmatched. The CDR3 reads CASSPGTVYNEQFF. The DNA of the CDR3 is TGCGCCAGCAGCCCTGGGACAGTTTACAATGAGCAGTTCTTC.

This clonotype was counted only a few times. This chain connects TRBV12-3 or TRBV12-4 to TRBJ1-5; D remains unclear. Between the trimmed V and J ends, which lost 4 bases and 9 bases, there was a span of 13 bases. The CDR3 consists of 13 residues. The CDR3 reads CASSYNWTSPQHF. The CDR3 DNA sequence: TGTGCCAGCAGTTACAATTGGACCTCGCCCCAGCATTTT.

This clonotype turned up a few times. The chain employs TRBV6-2 or TRBV6-3 and TRBJ2-7; 12 nucleotides match TRBD2. The V segment lost 6 bases and the J segment 3 bases; nucleotides outside the gene matches: 6. The CDR3 sequence is 15 residues long. The V gene's germline CDR1 is MNHEY and CDR2 SVGEGT. The CDR3 protein is CASRRLAGVIYEQYF. The CDR3 DNA sequence: TGTGCCAGCAGGAGACTAGCGGGAGTGATCTACGAGCAGTACTTC.

This clonotype appeared a few times. The chain links TRBV28 to TRBJ2-7, with D possibly matching TRBD2 (6 bases). V lost 5 bases, J lost 3 bases, and 20 bases lay in between. Germline loops: CDR1 MDHEN, CDR2 SYDVKM. The CDR3 extends over 16 amino acids. CDR3 sequence (DNA): TGTGCCAGCAGTCCTCGGGGTGGTAGCGGTTTCTACGAGCAGTACTTC. Protein: CASSPRGGSGFYEQYF.

The genes are TRBV6-5 and TRBJ2-1; 8 nucleotides agree with TRBD2. CDR1 MNHEY and CDR2 SVGAGI come from the germline V gene. This CDR3 contains 17 residues. J was trimmed by 5 bases and V by 0 bases; bases with no gene match: 9. The CDR3 protein is CASSYSGGRGVHNEQFF. The DNA of the CDR3 is TGTGCCAGCAGTTACTCTGGAGGGCGGGGGGTCCACAATGAGCAGTTCTTC.

This chain joins TRBV5-1 and TRBJ2-2, with D possibly being TRBD2 (5 bases). The CDR3 contains 16 residues. The V end was cut by 3 bases, the J end by 0 bases, with 12 bases between. In germline, CDR1 is SGHRS, CDR2 YFSETQ. CDR3 loop: CASSWSGNANTGELFF. The CDR3, as DNA: TGCGCCAGCAGCTGGTCCGGGAACGCGAACACCGGGGAGCTGTTTTTT. Complete variable domain (other parts from reference TRBV5-1 and TRBJ2-2): KAGVTQTPRYLIKTRGQQVTLSCSPISGHRSVSWYQQTPGQGLQFLFEYFSETQRNKGNFPGRFSGRQFSNSRSEMNVSTLELGDSALYLCASSWSGNANTGELFFGEGSRLTVL.